This TCR beta chain was recovered during a study of beta chain features in type 1 diabetes. Study conclusions and caveats: Here, the possible influence of HLA type (on TCRB rearrangement) remained unresolved. A closer apparent resemblance between naive, central memory and Treg TCRB repertoires was seen in patients than in healthy donors. Patients with type 1 diabetes carried fewer insertions and had more deletions at their VDJ junctions.

About this clone itself: Antigen unknown.

The germline CDR1 and CDR2 sequences are MDHEN and SYDVKM. Trimming shortened V by 10 bases and J by 4 bases, and 7 bases separated the two germline ends. This CDR3 has 10 residues. Of the isolated RNA, all was reverse transcribed, and so the sequenced material was expressed TCRB transcripts. Sequencing used immunoSEQ multiplex PCR; TCRdb keeps in-frame clones, though not all of them. This table has approximately 330,000 clones, about 11% appearing once. The V and J genes are TRBV28 and TRBJ1-1; weak D call: TRBD1 (5 bases). Sequences were obtained from naive CD4+ T cells from blood. The source of this sequence is a woman aged 30 to 39 in good health. The CDR3 sequence is CATGSTEAFF. The CDR3 DNA sequence: TGTGCCACAGGGTCCACTGAAGCTTTCTTT.